This T cell receptor beta chain was identified during a study of blood T cell repertoires in COVID-19. TCRdb keeps only in-frame clones here, not all; method: immunoSEQ multiplex PCR. Among 300,000 to 400,000 clones listed, approximately 90% were seen once. The CDR3 spans 15 residues. The clonotype originates from a woman in her 30s with COVID-19, enrolled during active disease. The rearrangement joins TRBV12-2 to TRBJ2-1; TRBD1, as called in the table, went unchecked against the DNA. TRBV12-2 is designated a pseudogene. Sequencing was carried out using peripheral blood. The chain's CDR3 is CASRLRSQGANEQFF. CDR3 in DNA: TGTGCAAGTCGCTTGCGTTCACAGGGGGCCAATGAGCAGTTCTTC.